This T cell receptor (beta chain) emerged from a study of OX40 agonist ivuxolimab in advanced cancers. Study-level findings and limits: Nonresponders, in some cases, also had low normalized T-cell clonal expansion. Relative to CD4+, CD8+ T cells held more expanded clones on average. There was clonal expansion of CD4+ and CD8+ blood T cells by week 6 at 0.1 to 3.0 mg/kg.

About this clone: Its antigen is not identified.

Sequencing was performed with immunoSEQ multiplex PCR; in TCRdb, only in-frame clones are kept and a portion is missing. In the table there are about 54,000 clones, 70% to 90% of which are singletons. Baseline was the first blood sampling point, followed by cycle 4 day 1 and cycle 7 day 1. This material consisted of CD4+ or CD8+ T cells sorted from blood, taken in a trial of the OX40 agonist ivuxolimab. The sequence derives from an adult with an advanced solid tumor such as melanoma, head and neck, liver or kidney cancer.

Here the CDR3 reads CASSVTHTSGSPGEQYF. CDR3 in DNA: TGTGCCAGCAGCGTAACACACACTAGCGGGAGCCCAGGCGAGCAGTACTTC. The chain joins TRBV9 to TRBJ2-7; 11 bases agree with TRBD2. V dropped 1 base and J dropped 6; count of bases not matched to a gene: 12. The CDR3 contains 17 residues. Germline V gene lookup returns CDR1 SGDLS and CDR2 YYNGEE.